A selection of T cell receptor beta chains follows, all from one sample in a study of blood T cell repertoires in COVID-19. The method was immunoSEQ multiplex PCR; TCRdb's version includes in-frame clones alone and lacks a portion of them. The table has approximately 250,000 clones, 86% seen once. Sequencing was done on a sample of peripheral blood. All receptors come from a man aged 40-49 years with active or convalescent COVID-19. CDR3s include the opening cysteine and the closing phenylalanine or tryptophan. Fields, in order: V gene, D gene, clone size, J gene, CDR3 protein, CDR3 DNA. D genes are given only for firm matches. Clone size is given for some rows only: seen once, a few or many times, or a class if the clone is expanded.

V gene: TRBV3-1/TRBV3-2; D gene: TRBD1; clone size: .; J gene: TRBJ2-6; CDR3 protein: CASSQDRVALGANVLTF; CDR3 DNA: TGTGCCAGCAGCCAGGACAGGGTCGCTCTCGGGGCCAACGTCCTGACTTTC
V gene: TRBV5-1; D gene: TRBD1; clone size: .; J gene: TRBJ1-1; CDR3 protein: CASSSRDSEAFF; CDR3 DNA: TGCGCCAGCAGCTCTCGGGACAGCGAAGCTTTCTTT
V gene: TRBV29-1; D gene: .; clone size: .; J gene: TRBJ2-2; CDR3 protein: CSVEGPRGTGELFF; CDR3 DNA: TGCAGCGTTGAAGGGCCTAGGGGAACCGGGGAGCTGTTTTTT
V gene: TRBV9; D gene: .; clone size: .; J gene: TRBJ2-6; CDR3 protein: CASSPRYSGANVLTF; CDR3 DNA: TGTGCCAGCAGCCCCCGTTACTCTGGGGCCAACGTCCTGACTTTC
V gene: TRBV5-6; D gene: .; clone size: .; J gene: TRBJ2-1; CDR3 protein: CASSLIPDEQFF; CDR3 DNA: TGTGCCAGCAGCTTGATCCCGGATGAGCAGTTCTTC
V gene: TRBV4-1; D gene: .; clone size: once; J gene: TRBJ1-2; CDR3 protein: CASSLRGRDYGYTF; CDR3 DNA: TGCGCCAGCAGCCTCCGGGGTAGGGACTATGGCTACACCTTC
V gene: TRBV9; D gene: TRBD1; clone size: .; J gene: TRBJ2-1; CDR3 protein: CASSVEGTGGFGEQFF; CDR3 DNA: TGTGCCAGCAGCGTAGAGGGGACAGGGGGCTTTGGTGAGCAGTTCTTC
V gene: TRBV18; D gene: .; clone size: .; J gene: TRBJ1-1; CDR3 protein: CASSPAGVTEAFF; CDR3 DNA: TGTGCCAGCTCACCGGCAGGGGTGACTGAAGCTTTCTTT
V gene: TRBV4-1; D gene: .; clone size: .; J gene: TRBJ1-5; CDR3 protein: CASSQDGQSNQPQHF; CDR3 DNA: TGCGCCAGCAGCCAAGATGGGCAGAGCAATCAGCCCCAGCATTTT
V gene: TRBV5-1; D gene: TRBD1; clone size: .; J gene: TRBJ1-1; CDR3 protein: CASRKGQGDGNTEAFF; CDR3 DNA: TGCGCCAGCAGAAAGGGACAGGGGGATGGGAACACTGAAGCTTTCTTT
V gene: TRBV28; D gene: .; clone size: .; J gene: TRBJ1-2; CDR3 protein: CASSYSDRNYGYTF; CDR3 DNA: TGTGCCAGCAGTTACTCGGACAGAAACTATGGCTACACCTTC
V gene: TRBV6-6; D gene: .; clone size: .; J gene: TRBJ2-1; CDR3 protein: CASSPDYISYNEQFF; CDR3 DNA: TGTGCCAGCAGCCCGGACTATATCTCCTACAATGAGCAGTTCTTC
V gene: TRBV27; D gene: .; clone size: .; J gene: TRBJ2-2; CDR3 protein: CASRSFELNTGELFF; CDR3 DNA: TGTGCCAGCAGGTCCTTTGAGTTGAACACCGGGGAGCTGTTTTTT
V gene: TRBV27; D gene: .; clone size: .; J gene: TRBJ1-5; CDR3 protein: CASSQRDGNQPQHF; CDR3 DNA: TGTGCCAGCAGTCAGCGGGACGGCAATCAGCCCCAGCATTTT
V gene: TRBV11-1; D gene: TRBD1; clone size: .; J gene: TRBJ2-7; CDR3 protein: CASSRGQRSYEQYF; CDR3 DNA: TGTGCCAGCAGCAGGGGACAGCGGTCCTACGAGCAGTACTTC
V gene: TRBV5-6; D gene: .; clone size: .; J gene: TRBJ1-3; CDR3 protein: CASSFIGVGGNTIYF; CDR3 DNA: TGTGCCAGCAGCTTCATAGGGGTAGGAGGAAACACCATATATTTT
V gene: TRBV27; D gene: TRBD1; clone size: .; J gene: TRBJ2-1; CDR3 protein: CASSDGQAVYNEQFF; CDR3 DNA: TGTGCCAGCAGTGATGGACAGGCCGTCTACAATGAGCAGTTCTTC
V gene: TRBV19; D gene: TRBD1; clone size: .; J gene: TRBJ1-5; CDR3 protein: CASSRQGAGNQPQHF; CDR3 DNA: TGTGCCAGTAGTAGACAGGGGGCTGGCAATCAGCCCCAGCATTTT
V gene: TRBV6-1; D gene: .; clone size: once; J gene: TRBJ1-2; CDR3 protein: CASSEEQGTGYTF; CDR3 DNA: TGTGCCAGCAGTGAAGAACAGGGCACCGGCTACACCTTC
V gene: TRBV28; D gene: TRBD2; clone size: .; J gene: TRBJ2-3; CDR3 protein: CASISGVSTDTQYF; CDR3 DNA: TGTGCCAGCATTAGCGGGGTTAGCACAGATACGCAGTATTTT
V gene: TRBV6-5; D gene: .; clone size: .; J gene: TRBJ2-3; CDR3 protein: CASSLGRFGDTQYF; CDR3 DNA: TGTGCCAGCAGTCTCGGGAGATTCGGAGATACGCAGTATTTT
V gene: TRBV27; D gene: TRBD1; clone size: .; J gene: TRBJ2-7; CDR3 protein: CASSFWDRFPYEQYF; CDR3 DNA: TGTGCCAGCAGTTTTTGGGACAGGTTTCCCTACGAGCAGTACTTC
V gene: TRBV24-1; D gene: .; clone size: .; J gene: TRBJ2-3; CDR3 protein: CATSERGPQDTQYF; CDR3 DNA: TGTGCCACCAGTGAGCGGGGGCCTCAAGATACGCAGTATTTT
V gene: TRBV10-3; D gene: .; clone size: .; J gene: TRBJ2-7; CDR3 protein: CAISAQGRYEQYF; CDR3 DNA: TGTGCCATCAGTGCTCAGGGGCGCTACGAGCAGTACTTC
V gene: TRBV6-5; D gene: .; clone size: .; J gene: TRBJ2-3; CDR3 protein: CASRWSIADTQYF; CDR3 DNA: TGTGCCAGCAGGTGGTCTATTGCAGATACGCAGTATTTT
V gene: TRBV9; D gene: TRBD1; clone size: .; J gene: TRBJ2-5; CDR3 protein: CASSAWDREETQYF; CDR3 DNA: TGTGCCAGCAGCGCGTGGGACAGGGAGGAGACCCAGTACTTC
V gene: TRBV5-6; D gene: TRBD2; clone size: once; J gene: TRBJ2-7; CDR3 protein: CASSPILAGGLGEQYF; CDR3 DNA: TGTGCCAGCAGCCCCATTCTAGCGGGAGGGCTTGGCGAGCAGTACTTC
V gene: TRBV7-9; D gene: .; clone size: .; J gene: TRBJ2-7; CDR3 protein: CASSLAIQPLFHGDEQYF; CDR3 DNA: TGTGCCAGCAGCTTAGCGATCCAGCCGCTTTTTCACGGGGACGAGCAGTACTTC
V gene: TRBV12-3/TRBV12-4; D gene: .; clone size: .; J gene: TRBJ1-2; CDR3 protein: CASSLGGDYGYTF; CDR3 DNA: TGTGCCAGCAGTCTAGGGGGGGACTATGGCTACACCTTC
V gene: TRBV13; D gene: .; clone size: .; J gene: TRBJ2-2; CDR3 protein: CASSLGVAGATGELFF; CDR3 DNA: TGTGCCAGCAGCTTAGGCGTGGCAGGGGCCACCGGGGAGCTGTTTTTT
V gene: TRBV27; D gene: TRBD1; clone size: .; J gene: TRBJ1-5; CDR3 protein: CASRATGQGNQPQHF; CDR3 DNA: TGTGCCAGCAGAGCCACCGGACAGGGGAATCAGCCCCAGCATTTT
V gene: TRBV24-1; D gene: TRBD2; clone size: .; J gene: TRBJ2-2; CDR3 protein: CATSDPTVGGRRSGELFF; CDR3 DNA: TGTGCCACCAGTGATCCCACCGTCGGCGGGAGAAGAAGCGGGGAGCTGTTTTTT
V gene: TRBV2; D gene: TRBD1; clone size: .; J gene: TRBJ2-7; CDR3 protein: CASSWDRGASYEQYF; CDR3 DNA: TGTGCCAGCAGTTGGGACAGGGGGGCCTCCTACGAGCAGTACTTC
V gene: TRBV4-1; D gene: .; clone size: .; J gene: TRBJ2-7; CDR3 protein: CASSQDRDVYEQYF; CDR3 DNA: TGCGCCAGCAGCCAAGATCGGGATGTCTACGAGCAGTACTTC
V gene: TRBV4-1; D gene: TRBD2; clone size: .; J gene: TRBJ2-1; CDR3 protein: CASSPQVRTSNEQFF; CDR3 DNA: TGCGCCAGCAGCCCTCAAGTCCGGACTAGCAATGAGCAGTTCTTC
V gene: TRBV5-1; D gene: TRBD2; clone size: .; J gene: TRBJ2-7; CDR3 protein: CASKTSGASSYEQYF; CDR3 DNA: TGCGCCAGCAAGACTAGCGGGGCTAGCTCCTACGAGCAGTACTTC
V gene: TRBV18; D gene: TRBD1; clone size: .; J gene: TRBJ2-3; CDR3 protein: CASSDREGADTQYF; CDR3 DNA: TGTGCCAGCTCGGACAGGGAAGGAGCAGATACGCAGTATTTT
V gene: TRBV3-1/TRBV3-2; D gene: TRBD1; clone size: .; J gene: TRBJ1-2; CDR3 protein: CASSQPYGDRGDYYGYTF; CDR3 DNA: TGTGCCAGCAGCCAACCTTACGGGGACAGGGGGGATTACTATGGCTACACCTTC
V gene: TRBV3-1/TRBV3-2; D gene: TRBD1; clone size: .; J gene: TRBJ2-5; CDR3 protein: CASSQGTGYETQYF; CDR3 DNA: TGTGCCAGCAGCCAAGGGACAGGTTATGAGACCCAGTACTTC
V gene: TRBV5-5; D gene: TRBD1; clone size: .; J gene: TRBJ1-1; CDR3 protein: CASRFGTGDTEAFF; CDR3 DNA: TGTGCCAGCAGATTTGGGACAGGGGACACTGAAGCTTTCTTT
V gene: TRBV10-3; D gene: TRBD1; clone size: .; J gene: TRBJ1-1; CDR3 protein: CATGGQGSNTEAFF; CDR3 DNA: TGTGCCACAGGGGGACAGGGCTCGAACACTGAAGCTTTCTTT
V gene: TRBV2; D gene: .; clone size: once; J gene: TRBJ2-3; CDR3 protein: CASRDVQGGDTQYF; CDR3 DNA: TGTGCCAGCAGAGACGTACAGGGCGGAGATACGCAGTATTTT
V gene: TRBV3-1/TRBV3-2; D gene: TRBD1; clone size: .; J gene: TRBJ1-2; CDR3 protein: CASRLNRGNNYGYTF; CDR3 DNA: TGTGCCAGCAGACTTAACAGGGGGAATAACTATGGCTACACCTTC
V gene: TRBV9; D gene: .; clone size: few; J gene: TRBJ2-2; CDR3 protein: CASSPGLGNTGELFF; CDR3 DNA: TGTGCCAGCAGCCCGGGACTCGGGAACACCGGGGAGCTGTTTTTT
V gene: TRBV10-1; D gene: .; clone size: .; J gene: TRBJ2-3; CDR3 protein: CASSETSVPLDTQYF; CDR3 DNA: TGCGCCAGCAGTGAGACGAGCGTTCCCCTAGATACGCAGTATTTT
V gene: TRBV19; D gene: TRBD1; clone size: .; J gene: TRBJ2-7; CDR3 protein: CASSIGQGYEQYF; CDR3 DNA: TGTGCCAGTAGTATAGGACAGGGGTACGAGCAGTACTTC
V gene: TRBV6-1; D gene: TRBD1; clone size: .; J gene: TRBJ1-2; CDR3 protein: CASSPTGDSYGYTF; CDR3 DNA: TGTGCCAGCAGTCCTACAGGGGATTCGTATGGCTACACCTTC
V gene: TRBV11-2; D gene: .; clone size: .; J gene: TRBJ2-7; CDR3 protein: CASSLGPEQYF; CDR3 DNA: TGTGCCAGCAGCTTAGGGCCCGAGCAGTACTTC
V gene: TRBV10-3; D gene: .; clone size: .; J gene: TRBJ1-1; CDR3 protein: CAISESWTANTEAFF; CDR3 DNA: TGTGCCATCAGTGAGTCGTGGACAGCGAACACTGAAGCTTTCTTT